The 16 T cell receptor beta chains below were found in one sample sequenced in a study of blood T cell repertoires in COVID-19 (dated by TCRdb to about 2020). Libraries were built with the immunoSEQ multiplex PCR assay. The table was pulled from immuneACCESS by TCRdb, which kept in-frame rearrangements only. Such tables lose some clones; where checked, under half of the loss comes from unresolved V genes, and the rest has no known cause. Within this sample are 150,000 to 160,000 clones, with about 80% of them counted one time only. The ten largest account for 0.45% to 0.6% of the sample. Sequenced sample: peripheral blood. The receptor set was obtained from a man aged 55 to 70 with acute or convalescent COVID-19.

The chain has TRBV28 and TRBJ1-5; TRBD1 aligns across 9 bases. Germline CDR1 reads MDHEN; CDR2 reads SYDVKM. The CDR3 sequence is 15 residues long. The junction had 4 bases not matched to a gene; V was cut back by 2 bases and J by 5 bases. CDR3 protein: CASSLGQGNYQPQHF. CDR3 coding DNA: TGTGCCAGCAGTTTAGGACAGGGGAATTATCAGCCCCAGCATTTT. The whole variable domain, remainder taken from reference TRBV28 and TRBJ1-5, is DVKVTQSSRYLVKRTGEKVFLECVQDMDHENMFWYRQDPGLGLRLIYFSYDVKMKEKGDIPEGYSVSREKKERFSLILESASTNQTSMYLCASSLGQGNYQPQHFGDGTRLSIL.

The V call is TRBV27, the J call TRBJ2-2; 10 bases are shared with TRBD1. CDR1 is MNHEY, CDR2 SMNVEV, per germline (reference sequence). The trim removed 6 bases at V and 4 bases at J, leaving 5 bases unmatched. This CDR3 contains 15 residues. CDR3 sequence: CASSAGTGVTGELFF. As DNA, the CDR3 is TGTGCCAGCAGCGCCGGGACAGGGGTCACCGGGGAGCTGTTTTTT.

The chain joins TRBV7-2 to TRBJ2-7, with TRBD1 matching 8 bases. The V gene's germline CDR1 is SGHTA and CDR2 FQGNSA. Trimming took 1 base from V and 3 from J; bases not matched to a gene: 8. This CDR3 is built from 16 residues. Here the CDR3 reads CASSLVVGRGHYEQYF. The CDR3, as DNA: TGTGCCAGCAGCTTAGTCGTCGGCAGGGGGCACTACGAGCAGTACTTC.

The V call is TRBV13, the J call TRBJ2-3; 8 nucleotides agree with TRBD2. Germline lookup yields CDR1 PRHDT and CDR2 FYEKMQ (reference sequence). CDR3 length: 15 residues. After removal of 8 bases from V and 0 bases from J, the junction contained 7 bases not matched to a gene. CDR3 sequence: CASRREDISTDTQYF. For the CDR3, the DNA is TGTGCCAGCCGGCGGGAGGATATTAGCACAGATACGCAGTATTTT.

This clone showed up just a few times. This chain links TRBV27 with TRBJ2-2; possibly TRBD1 for D (6 bases). This CDR3 region has 14 residues. The V gene's germline CDR1 is MNHEY and CDR2 SMNVEV (reference sequence). Deletions cut 6 bases from V and 4 bases from J, with 12 bases between. The CDR3 DNA is TGTGCCAGCAGGCCCGGACAGTCCACCGGGGAGCTGTTTTTT. This codes for CASRPGQSTGELFF.

The chain has TRBV5-1 and TRBJ2-6; tentatively, D is TRBD2 (6 bases). Germline V gene sequence: CDR1 SGHRS, CDR2 YFSETQ. V lost 5 bases, J lost 0 bases, and 18 bases lay in between. This CDR3 spans 18 amino acids. The CDR3 protein is CASRRRASVPSGANVLTF. Written as DNA, the CDR3 is TGCGCCAGCAGGAGGAGAGCTAGCGTCCCCTCTGGGGCCAACGTCCTGACTTTC.

The chain links TRBV24-1 to TRBJ2-1; D remains unclear. CDR1 is KGHDR and CDR2 is SFDVKD in the germline V gene. V was clipped by 6 bases and J by 5 bases, with 13 bases between them. CDR3 length equals 14 residues. CDR3 sequence reads: CATSSLGAHNEQFF. The CDR3 nucleotides are TGTGCCACCAGTAGTCTGGGCGCCCACAATGAGCAGTTCTTC.

The chain links TRBV2 to TRBJ2-1; D is unclear. V gave up 8 bases and J gave up 2 bases, with 13 bases separating them. The germline V gene has CDR1 SNHLY and CDR2 FYNNEI. The CDR3 loop spans 14 amino acids. The CDR3 DNA is TGTGCCAGCGCGATTGGTCTGACCTACAATGAGCAGTTCTTC. Translated, it gives CASAIGLTYNEQFF. Based on the CDR3 plus reference TRBV2 and TRBJ2-1, the full variable domain is EPEVTQTPSHQVTQMGQEVILRCVPISNHLYFYWYRQILGQKVEFLVSFYNNEISEKSEIFDDQFSVERPDGSNFTLKIRSTKLEDSAMYFCASAIGLTYNEQFFGPGTRLTVL.

This clone turned up a few times. The sample holds other DNA sequences that translate to the same CDR3. V is TRBV19 and J is TRBJ2-1, with D maybe TRBD2 (7 bases). The V and J ends lost 6 bases and 4 bases respectively, with 16 bases between them. This CDR3 contains 15 residues. CDR1 is LNHDA, CDR2 SQIVND, per germline (reference sequence). The CDR3 coding sequence is TGTGCCAGTAGACCTAGGGGGGGTATTTACAATGAGCAGTTCTTC. Amino acid sequence: CASRPRGGIYNEQFF.

The chain combines TRBV21-1 with TRBJ1-4; the D segment call TRBD1 is taken from the table without a DNA check. TRBV21-1 constitutes a pseudogene. The CDR3 consists of 13 residues. CDR3 loop: CASQTGGNEKLFF. The CDR3 nucleotides read TGTGCCAGCCAGACAGGGGGTAATGAAAAACTGTTTTTT.

The chain recombines TRBV19 with TRBJ2-5, with 8 bases lining up with TRBD1. With 3 bases clipped from V and 1 base from J, the junction kept 10 bases outside the gene matches. The germline CDR1 and CDR2 sequences are LNHDA and SQIVND (reference sequence). CDR3 length equals 17 residues. CDR3 sequence: CASSIADRALSQETQYF. The DNA of the CDR3 is TGTGCCAGTAGTATCGCGGACAGGGCATTGTCCCAAGAGACCCAGTACTTC. Together with reference TRBV19 and TRBJ2-5, the CDR3 gives the full variable domain: DGGITQSPKYLFRKEGQNVTLSCEQNLNHDAMYWYRQDPGQGLRLIYYSQIVNDFQKGDIAEGYSVSREKKESFPLTVTSAQKNPTAFYLCASSIADRALSQETQYFGPGTRLLVL.

The rearrangement uses TRBV30 and TRBJ2-1, with 7 positions matching TRBD2. Looked up from germline, CDR1 is GTSNPN and CDR2 is SVGIG (reference sequence). The V segment lost 2 bases and the J segment 1 base; nucleotides outside the gene matches: 2. This CDR3 is built from 14 residues. The CDR3 loop is CAWSLGGSYNEQFF. The CDR3 bases are TGTGCCTGGAGTTTGGGGGGGTCCTACAATGAGCAGTTCTTC.

This clone was seen more than once but under ten times. This CDR3 reads CASNPRGSSYEQYF. In nucleotides, the CDR3 is TGTGCCAGCAACCCTAGGGGGAGCTCCTACGAGCAGTACTTC. The V call is TRBV6-5, the J call TRBJ2-7, with TRBD1 as a possible D gene (6 bases). V lost 7 bases and J 0 bases, leaving 13 bases between the germline ends. Germline CDR1 MNHEY, CDR2 SVGAGI. The CDR3 is 14 amino acids.

This clone turned up a few times. The rearrangement links TRBV9 to TRBJ1-2; D is unclear. CDR1 and CDR2 (germline): SGDLS, YYNGEE. CDR3 length equals 12 residues. V was cut by 2 bases and J by 8 bases, with 10 bases left in between. The CDR3 DNA is TGTGCCAGCAGCGTGGGAGTTGGGGGCTACACCTTC. The encoded protein is CASSVGVGGYTF.

The V and J genes are TRBV7-6 and TRBJ2-3, with 15 bases lining up with TRBD2. V lost 4 bases and J lost 2; bases outside the gene matches: 1. Looked up from germline, CDR1 is SGHVS and CDR2 is FNYEAQ. The CDR3 is made up of 16 amino acids. The DNA for the CDR3 is TGTGCCAGCAGCTGGACTAGCGGGAGGGCCACAGATACGCAGTATTTT. This translates into CASSWTSGRATDTQYF. Full variable domain (outside the CDR3, taken from reference TRBV7-6 and TRBJ2-3): GAGVSQSPRYKVTKRGQDVALRCDPISGHVSLYWYRQALGQGPEFLTYFNYEAQQDKSGLPNDRFSAERPEGSISTLTIQRTEQRDSAMYRCASSWTSGRATDTQYFGPGTRLTVL.

The genes are TRBV10-1 and TRBJ2-1; 7 nucleotides align to TRBD2. Germline lookup yields CDR1 WNHNN and CDR2 SYGVQD (reference sequence). The CDR3 has 15 amino acids. V was pared by 1 base and J by 4 bases, with 4 bases of the junction left unmatched. The CDR3 DNA follows: TGCGCCAGCAGTGAGTTGACGGGAGGTTACAATGAGCAGTTCTTC. It codes for CASSELTGGYNEQFF.